The 27 T cell receptor beta chains in this list originate from one sample, sequenced in a study of T cells in women clearing cervical HPV infection. Sequencing was performed with immunoSEQ multiplex PCR; in TCRdb, only in-frame clones are kept and a portion is missing. The sample's table shows 29,000 or so clones. Input material: blood buffy coat. The source of these receptors is a woman between 18 and 70 years old with a cervical HPV16 infection that either progressed to CIN3+ or cleared (not recorded which).

As concerns this clone: The read halts 3 residues ahead of the CDR3 end, with the missing end drawn from the germline J gene. This sequence joins TRBV18 and TRBJ1-2; D unclear. From germline, CDR1 is KGHSH and CDR2 LQKENI. The CDR3 sequence is 18 residues long. Partial CDR3 DNA: TGTGCCAGCTCACCATTTGTGCCTAGCGGGAGTTCCTACAATGAC. Amino acids: CASSPFVPSGSSYND. The full-length CDR3 reads as CASSPFVPSGSSYNDYTF.

As concerns this clone: The read ends 3 residues before the CDR3 terminus; that terminus is restored from the germline J gene. This chain links TRBV11-2 with TRBJ1-2; no firm D call. The CDR3 runs 15 residues. Germline CDR1 is SGHAT and CDR2 is FQNNGV. CDR3: CASSLSSRADYDYTF. CDR3 DNA, as far as it was read: TGTGCCAGCAGCCTCTCCAGCCGGGCTGACTACGAC. Variable domain in full (rest from reference TRBV11-2 and TRBJ1-2): EAGVAQSPRYKIIEKRQSVAFWCNPISGHATLYWYQQILGQGPKLLIQFQNNGVVDDSQLPKDRFSAERLKGVDSTLKIQPAKLEDSAVYLCASSLSSRADYDYTFGSGTRLTVV.

With respect to this clone: The read halts 3 residues ahead of the CDR3 end, with the missing end drawn from the germline J gene. V usage is TRBV19 and J usage is TRBJ1-2; 8 nucleotides match TRBD1. The V segment lost 3 bases and the J segment 7 bases; nucleotides outside the gene matches: 13. The CDR3 runs 16 residues. Germline CDR1 and CDR2: LNHDA and SQIVND (reference sequence). This chain's CDR3 is CASSIQGAGSRPGYTF. CDR3 DNA (partial): TGTGCCAGTAGTATTCAGGGGGCAGGGTCCCGGCCTGGC.

Details on this clone: From the germline J gene comes the end of the CDR3, since the read stops 3 residues before it. The chain uses TRBV19 and TRBJ1-1, with 8 bases aligning to TRBD1. Losses at the gene ends were 3 bases for V and 4 bases for J; bases not matched to a gene: 13. Per the germline V gene, CDR1 is LNHDA and CDR2 is SQIVND (reference sequence). There are 17 residues in the CDR3. The CDR3 DNA, read in part, is TGTGCCAGTAGTATCTACAGGGGAAGGCAGGGGGCCACTGAA. Translating it yields CASSIYRGRQGATE. The full-length CDR3 reads as CASSIYRGRQGATEAFF.

This clone counts as medium-sized by frequency. The sequenced fragment ends 3 residues before the CDR3 boundary, so the rest is inferred from the germline J gene. The gene calls are TRBV10-3 and TRBJ2-1; the match to TRBD2 covers 8 bases. V lost 5 bases, J lost 9 bases, and 3 bases stayed unmatched. The length of the CDR3 is 12 residues. Germline V lookup: CDR1 ENHRY, CDR2 SYGVKD. Here the CDR3 reads CAISSGSIEQFF. The DNA read from the CDR3 is TGTGCCATCAGTAGCGGGAGTATTGAG.

To note about this clone: Read sequence stops 3 residues before the CDR3 end, and the germline J gene provides the missing end. The genes are TRBV6-4 and TRBJ2-1, with TRBD2 matching over 7 bases. Germline CDR1 reads MRHNA; CDR2 reads SNTAGT. V shed 3 bases and J 0 bases; nucleotides not matched to a gene: 2. This CDR3 contains 15 residues. CDR3 amino acids: CASSEGGSSYNEQFF. The CDR3 DNA, read in part, is TGTGCCAGCAGTGAAGGCGGGAGCTCCTACAATGAG.

With respect to this clone: The sequenced fragment ends 3 residues before the CDR3 boundary, so the rest is inferred from the germline J gene. The chain has TRBV10-3 and TRBJ2-3, with 9 bases fitting TRBD2. Losses at the gene ends were 9 bases for V and 2 bases for J; bases not matched to a gene: 6. The CDR3 loop spans 14 amino acids. Looked up from germline, CDR1 is ENHRY and CDR2 is SYGVKD. The CDR3 DNA, read in part, is TGTGCCATTTCCGGGACTAGCCACACAGATACG. Encoded protein: CAISGTSHTDT. The whole CDR3 reads CAISGTSHTDTQYF.

Concerning this clone: The read is 3 residues too short to cover the CDR3 end, so that end is filled in from the germline J gene. The chain recombines TRBV7-6 with TRBJ2-3; 16 nucleotides align to TRBD2. With V trimmed by 5 bases and J by 3 bases, 8 bases remained unmatched. CDR3 length equals 18 residues. In germline, CDR1 is SGHVS, CDR2 FNYEAQ. The sequenced part of the CDR3 DNA is TGTGCCAGCAGCCCAGGGACTAGCGGGGGGGCTCGGACAGATACG. Protein: CASSPGTSGGARTDT. The whole CDR3 reads CASSPGTSGGARTDTQYF.

The chain's CDR3 is CASSWGPYNEQFF. Incomplete CDR3 DNA: TGCGCCAGCTCGTGGGGCCCATACAATGAG. The rearrangement joins TRBV5-1 to TRBJ2-1, with a weak D call TRBD1 (5 bases). The DNA ends 3 residues before the CDR3 does, and the rest of the CDR3 is filled in from the germline J gene. Trimming took 7 bases from V and 4 from J, leaving 12 bases between them. Germline loops: CDR1 SGHRS, CDR2 YFSETQ. The CDR3 is 13 residues long.

On this clone itself: The observed sequence ends 3 residues before the CDR3 terminus, with the missing tail filled in from the germline J gene. J is TRBJ2-7 and V is TRBV29-1; D could derive from TRBD1 or TRBD2 (5 bases each). The CDR3 runs to 12 residues. The germline V and J ends were trimmed by 7 bases and 4 bases, with 14 bases remaining between them. Germline values: CDR1 SQVTM, CDR2 ANQGSEA. CDR3 region: CSAGSREYEQYF. CDR3 DNA (partial): TGCAGCGCAGGAAGCAGGGAGTACGAG.

About this clone itself: The observed sequence ends 3 residues before the CDR3 terminus, with the missing tail filled in from the germline J gene. The chain recombines TRBV30 with TRBJ1-2; 7 bases align to TRBD1. The CDR3 runs 13 residues. CDR1 is GTSNPN and CDR2 is SVGIG in the germline V gene (reference sequence). The trim removed 2 bases at V and 6 bases at J, leaving 6 bases unmatched. CDR3 amino acids: CAWSLRGQDGYTF. The sequenced part of the CDR3 DNA is TGTGCCTGGAGTCTAAGGGGGCAAGATGGC.

The sequenced CDR3 bases are TGTGCCAGCAGCTTCGCTAGCAGGAGCGGGGAG. It encodes CASSFASRSGE. The complete CDR3 reads CASSFASRSGELFF. This rearrangement joins TRBV7-9 to TRBJ2-2, with D maybe TRBD2 (5 bases). The read ends 3 residues before the CDR3 terminus; that terminus is restored from the germline J gene. The germline V gene encodes CDR1 SEHNR and CDR2 FQNEAQ (reference sequence). V was trimmed by 3 bases and J by 7 bases, leaving 12 bases between them. This CDR3 is 14 amino acids long.

With respect to this clone: Read data end 3 residues before the CDR3 end; the end is taken from the germline J gene. The chain combines TRBV30 with TRBJ2-5; a weak D match, TRBD2 (5 bases). Trimming left V 2 bases short and J 4 bases short, with 11 bases between. CDR1 GTSNPN and CDR2 SVGIG come from the germline V gene (reference sequence). This CDR3 is 13 amino acids long. CDR3 DNA, as far as it was read: TGTGCCTGGAGTAGGCGGGCTGGAGAGACC. This codes for CAWSRRAGET. The complete CDR3 reads CAWSRRAGETQYF.

On this clone itself: The read finishes 3 residues shy of the CDR3 end, and the germline J gene is used to complete it. The V and J genes are TRBV19 and TRBJ1-3; D call uncertain. The V gene lost 3 bases and the J gene lost 2 bases, with 11 bases spanning the gap. The CDR3 extends over 15 amino acids. Germline loops: CDR1 LNHDA, CDR2 SQIVND (reference sequence). CDR3: CASSIGVLAGNTIYF. Incomplete CDR3 DNA: TGTGCCAGTAGTATCGGTGTCTTAGCTGGAAACACC.

To note about this clone: The DNA ends 3 residues before the CDR3 does, and the rest of the CDR3 is filled in from the germline J gene. V gene TRBV24-1 combines with J gene TRBJ2-1, with TRBD1 matching 9 bases. V was clipped by 3 bases and J by 9 bases; unmatched bases: 5. From germline, CDR1 is KGHDR and CDR2 SFDVKD. The CDR3 spans 14 residues. The covered CDR3 bases are TGTGCCACCAGTGATGACGGGACAGGGAGTGAG. Protein product: CATSDDGTGSE. The full CDR3 is CATSDDGTGSEQFF.

In the case of this clone: The CDR3 end falls 3 residues outside the read, so it is completed with the germline J gene. V usage is TRBV6-1 and J usage is TRBJ1-1; TRBD1 agrees at 7 bases. The trim removed 0 bases at V and 7 bases at J, leaving 5 bases unmatched. CDR1 is MNHNS and CDR2 is SASEGT in the germline V gene. CDR3 length: 14 residues. The DNA read from the CDR3 is TGTGCCAGCAGTGAAGCTGGAAGACAGGGTGAA. The encoded protein is CASSEAGRQGE. The complete CDR3 protein is CASSEAGRQGEAFF.

With respect to this clone: The read ends 3 residues before the CDR3 terminus; that terminus is restored from the germline J gene. This chain joins TRBV5-3 and TRBJ2-5; D unclear. TRBV5-3 has ORF status, its function being uncertain. Trimming removed 1 base from V and 4 bases from J, with 8 bases in between. The CDR3 sequence is 13 residues long. This CDR3 reads CARSLKGRETQYF. The covered CDR3 bases are TGTGCCAGAAGCTTGAAGGGTAGAGAGACC.

In regard to this clone: The observed sequence ends 3 residues before the CDR3 terminus, with the missing tail filled in from the germline J gene. The chain carries TRBV7-2 and TRBJ1-2, with TRBD1 as a possible D gene (6 bases). V lost 2 bases to trimming and J lost 7 bases, with 17 bases between them. Germline lookup yields CDR1 SGHTA and CDR2 FQGNSA. CDR3 length: 15 amino acids. CDR3 in amino acids: CASSLRMQGQGGYTF. CDR3 bases read: TGTGCCAGCAGCTTACGTATGCAGGGACAAGGTGGC.

As regards this clone: The observed sequence ends 3 residues before the CDR3 terminus, with the missing tail filled in from the germline J gene. J is TRBJ1-2 and V is TRBV14; unclear D gene. Germline CDR1 is SGHDN and CDR2 is FVKESK. This CDR3 is 12 amino acids long. The sequenced part of the CDR3 DNA is TGTGCCAGCAGCCAAGGAGGGTTCGGC. This translates into CASSQGGFG. The whole CDR3 reads CASSQGGFGYTF.

As concerns this clone: The missing CDR3 end, 3 residues past where the read stops, is filled in from the germline J gene. This chain connects TRBV19 to TRBJ1-2, with D tentatively TRBD1 (6 bases). The CDR3 extends over 15 amino acids. The germline V gene encodes CDR1 LNHDA and CDR2 SQIVND (reference sequence). CDR3 sequence reads: CASSITSGGNYDYTF. The CDR3 DNA, read in part, is TGTGCCAGTAGTATAACTAGCGGGGGCAACTACGAC.

A word on this clone: The read halts 3 residues ahead of the CDR3 end, with the missing end drawn from the germline J gene. The rearrangement joins TRBV4-2 to TRBJ2-1; 7 nucleotides match TRBD2. This CDR3 is 16 amino acids long. CDR1 and CDR2 (germline): LGHNA, YNFKEQ. V was clipped by 3 bases and J by 0 bases; unmatched bases: 5. CDR3 DNA (partial): TGTGCCAGCAGCCAGGACTCTAGCGGCTCCTACAATGAG. As protein: CASSQDSSGSYNE. The full CDR3 protein is CASSQDSSGSYNEQFF.

Concerning this clone itself: The read ends 3 residues before the CDR3 terminus; that terminus is restored from the germline J gene. V usage is TRBV7-9 and J usage is TRBJ2-1, with D perhaps TRBD1 or TRBD2 (5 bases each). The CDR3 length is 15 residues. The germline V gene encodes CDR1 SEHNR and CDR2 FQNEAQ (reference sequence). V shed 5 bases and J shed 8 bases, with 19 bases lying between them. The CDR3 loop is CASSPRGAGLDEQFF. CDR3 DNA (partial): TGTGCCAGCAGCCCGAGGGGAGCAGGGCTAGATGAG.

As to this clone: The read falls 3 residues short of the CDR3 end, and the missing part is taken from the germline J gene. The V gene is TRBV6-1, the J gene TRBJ1-2; tentative D call: TRBD1 (6 bases). The CDR3 runs to 13 residues. The V end was cut by 3 bases, the J end by 6 bases, with 11 bases between. CDR1 is MNHNS and CDR2 is SASEGT in the germline V gene. The covered CDR3 bases are TGTGCCAGCAGTGAGTCAGGGGATAATGGC. Translated: CASSESGDNG. The entire CDR3 protein is CASSESGDNGYTF.

Concerning this clone: The CDR3 is cut off 3 residues early in the read; its end comes from the germline J gene. The gene calls are TRBV5-6 and TRBJ1-1, with 7 nucleotides matching TRBD1. CDR3 size: 12 residues. Germline V lookup: CDR1 SGHDT, CDR2 YYEEEE. The CDR3 protein is CASSLQGGRAFF. The part of the CDR3 DNA that was read is TGTGCCAGCAGCTTGCAGGGGGGCAGA.

As to this clone: From the germline J gene comes the end of the CDR3, since the read stops 3 residues before it. The gene calls are TRBV29-1 and TRBJ1-2; D unclear. The V end was cut by 5 bases, the J end by 0 bases, with 19 bases between. This CDR3 comprises 16 residues. Germline V gene data show CDR1 as SQVTM and CDR2 as ANQGSEA. The CDR3 DNA, read in part, is TGCAGCGTTTATGGAGTCAGAAGTAGCTCTAACTATGGC. Residues: CSVYGVRSSSNYG. The whole CDR3 reads CSVYGVRSSSNYGYTF. Full variable domain (rest looked up from reference TRBV29-1 and TRBJ1-2): SAVISQKPSRDICQRGTSLTIQCQVDSQVTMMFWYRQQPGQSLTLIATANQGSEATYESGFVIDKFPISRPNLTFSTLTVSNMSPEDSSIYLCSVYGVRSSSNYGYTFGSGTRLTVV.

Of note for this clone: Coverage ceases 3 residues before the CDR3 finishes, and the germline J gene fills in the end. V is TRBV20-1 and J is TRBJ2-3, with a possible D match to TRBD1 (6 bases). Between the trimmed V and J ends, which lost 4 bases and 5 bases, there was a span of 25 bases. CDR1 and CDR2 (germline): DFQATT, SNEGSKA (reference sequence). This CDR3 spans 17 amino acids. CDR3 loop: CSAIRDTSTKRGDTQYF. Incomplete CDR3 DNA: TGCAGTGCTATCCGGGACACTTCCACAAAGAGGGGAGATACG.

Points on this clone: The DNA ends 3 residues before the CDR3 does, and the rest of the CDR3 is filled in from the germline J gene. V and J are TRBV6-4 and TRBJ1-2, with D tentatively TRBD1 (5 bases). Germline CDR1 reads MRHNA; CDR2 reads SNTAGT. The CDR3 length is 13 residues. V lost 2 bases, J lost 6 bases, and 10 bases lay in between. The CDR3 here is CASSDGTGDGYTF. The CDR3 bases that were read are TGTGCCAGCAGTGACGGTACGGGGGATGGC.